The rows below give T cell receptor beta chains drawn from one sample of a study of blood T cell repertoires in COVID-19. TCRdb's table, derived via immunoSEQ multiplex PCR, lists solely in-frame clones and lacks some. The data show 250,000 to 350,000 clones, approximately 91% seen once. Source material: peripheral blood. Receptor source: a woman in her sixties with acute or convalescent COVID-19. CDR3s include the opening cysteine and the closing phenylalanine or tryptophan. Fields, in order: J gene, V gene, D gene, clone size, CDR3 protein, CDR3 DNA. The D gene is left open where the match is weak. Rows may omit the clone size; those that give it use once, few, many or a size class.

TRBJ1-3,TRBV9,TRBD1,-,CASSQGDYSGNTIYF,TGTGCCAGCTCACAGGGGGATTACTCTGGAAACACCATATATTTT
TRBJ1-6,TRBV6-2/TRBV6-3,-,once,CASSRPGGSSYNSPLHF,TGTGCCAGCAGCCGCCCGGGAGGCAGCTCCTATAATTCACCCCTCCACTTT
TRBJ2-7,TRBV27,-,once,CASSFLGETPYF,TGTGCCAGCAGTTTCCTCGGGGAGACTCCGTACTTC
TRBJ2-5,TRBV10-3,-,-,CAITQSIGGTQYF,TGTGCCATCACCCAAAGTATAGGCGGGACCCAGTACTTC
TRBJ2-2,TRBV5-1,TRBD2,-,CASSSMAGGNGELFF,TGCGCCAGCAGCTCTATGGCGGGAGGGAACGGGGAGCTGTTTTTT
TRBJ1-1,TRBV5-6,-,-,CASSLDPRLLNTEAFF,TGTGCCAGCAGCTTGGACCCGCGACTATTGAACACTGAAGCTTTCTTT
TRBJ2-1,TRBV11-1,-,-,CASSSRTDYNEQFF,TGTGCCAGCAGCTCCAGGACAGACTACAATGAGCAGTTCTTC
TRBJ1-1,TRBV7-2,TRBD1,-,CASSTLGTTGGRNTEAFF,TGTGCCAGCAGCACACTGGGGACGACAGGGGGAAGGAACACTGAAGCTTTCTTT
TRBJ1-5,TRBV19,TRBD1,-,CASSPGQASNQPQHF,TGTGCCAGTAGTCCCGGACAGGCTAGCAATCAGCCCCAGCATTTT
TRBJ2-1,TRBV19,TRBD2,-,CASSMPRVLAVNEQFF,TGTGCCAGTAGTATGCCCAGGGTGCTAGCGGTCAATGAGCAGTTCTTC
TRBJ2-3,TRBV3-1/TRBV3-2,-,once,CASSQVARPPAQYF,TGTGCCAGCAGCCAAGTAGCGAGGCCTCCGGCGCAGTATTTT
TRBJ1-2,TRBV7-8,-,-,CASSPQGRGYTF,TGTGCCAGCAGCCCTCAGGGTCGCGGCTACACCTTC
TRBJ2-3,TRBV5-5,TRBD1,once,CASSSGTGVTQYF,TGTGCCAGCAGCTCCGGGACAGGCGTTACGCAGTATTTT
TRBJ1-5,TRBV5-6,TRBD1,-,CASSVRPGQGVLNQPQHF,TGTGCCAGCAGCGTGAGACCGGGACAGGGGGTACTAAATCAGCCCCAGCATTTT
TRBJ1-1,TRBV11-1,-,few,CASGRQTMNTEAFF,TGTGCCAGCGGACGACAGACCATGAACACTGAAGCTTTCTTT
TRBJ1-3,TRBV19,TRBD1,once,CATQSDRGLGNTIYF,TGTGCCACCCAATCCGACAGGGGGCTTGGAAACACCATATATTTT
TRBJ2-5,TRBV18,TRBD1,once,CASSPRDRGGTQYF,TGTGCCAGCTCACCTAGGGACAGGGGCGGAACCCAGTACTTC
TRBJ1-1,TRBV14,-,-,CASSQDGGSLNTEAFF,TGTGCCAGCAGCCAAGATGGAGGAAGCTTGAACACTGAAGCTTTCTTT
TRBJ2-7,TRBV6-5,-,-,CARTGRLSYEQYF,TGTGCCAGGACAGGGAGGTTATCCTACGAGCAGTACTTC
TRBJ2-7,TRBV5-5,TRBD2,few,CASSLTSGSFYEQYF,TGTGCCAGCAGCTTGACTAGCGGGAGTTTCTACGAGCAGTACTTC
TRBJ2-2,TRBV30,-,-,CAWSPTGHPGELFF,TGTGCCTGGAGTCCAACAGGCCACCCCGGGGAGCTGTTTTTT
TRBJ1-2,TRBV2,TRBD1,-,CASSFHRDRHYGYTF,TGTGCCAGCAGTTTCCACCGGGACAGGCACTATGGCTACACCTTC
TRBJ2-7,TRBV7-2,-,-,CASSLTQAYEQYF,TGTGCCAGCAGCTTAACCCAGGCCTACGAGCAGTACTTC
TRBJ1-2,TRBV28,-,-,CASSNTVNYGYTF,TGTGCCAGCAGTAATACAGTTAACTATGGCTACACCTTC
TRBJ1-2,TRBV24-1,-,-,CATSDFHSYGYTF,TGTGCCACCAGTGATTTTCACAGCTATGGCTACACCTTC
TRBJ1-1,TRBV3-1/TRBV3-2,-,-,CASSQSGGEAFF,TGTGCCAGCAGTCAATCCGGGGGTGAAGCTTTCTTT
TRBJ2-1,TRBV28,-,-,CASSFLLVGNEQFF,TGTGCCAGCAGTTTTCTATTGGTCGGGAATGAGCAGTTCTTC
TRBJ2-3,TRBV7-6,-,-,CASSLEDRLTDTQYF,TGTGCCAGCAGCTTAGAAGACAGACTCACAGATACGCAGTATTTT
TRBJ1-6,TRBV27,-,-,CASSGQRGSSYNSPLHF,TGTGCCAGCAGCGGACAGCGGGGGAGCTCCTATAATTCACCCCTCCACTTT
TRBJ2-7,TRBV10-3,-,few,CAISAGGDEQYF,TGTGCCATCAGTGCGGGGGGCGACGAGCAGTACTTC
TRBJ1-1,TRBV14,TRBD1,-,CASSRQQGASTEAFF,TGTGCCAGCAGCCGACAACAGGGGGCTTCCACTGAAGCTTTCTTT
TRBJ1-2,TRBV3-1/TRBV3-2,-,-,CASSQPGSYGYTF,TGTGCCAGCAGCCAACCGGGGTCCTATGGCTACACCTTC
TRBJ2-5,TRBV5-1,TRBD2,-,CASSLQPSGKTQYF,TGCGCCAGCAGCTTGCAGCCTAGCGGGAAGACCCAGTACTTC
TRBJ2-7,TRBV27,TRBD1,-,CASSLSRQGEQYF,TGTGCCAGCAGTTTATCCCGACAGGGCGAGCAGTACTTC
TRBJ1-5,TRBV18,TRBD1,-,CASSPGTGNQPQHF,TGTGCCAGCTCACCCGGGACAGGGAATCAGCCCCAGCATTTT
TRBJ2-1,TRBV5-1,TRBD1,once,CASSAGTGWPEQFF,TGCGCCAGCAGCGCCGGGACAGGGTGGCCTGAGCAGTTCTTC
TRBJ1-1,TRBV7-3,-,once,CASSLNRANTEAFF,TGTGCCAGCAGCTTAAACAGGGCGAACACTGAAGCTTTCTTT
TRBJ2-2,TRBV11-2,TRBD2,-,CASSSGRRNTGELFF,TGTGCCAGCTCCAGCGGGAGGAGGAACACCGGGGAGCTGTTTTTT
TRBJ2-3,TRBV5-4,TRBD2,once,CASSHALSGTPTDTQYF,TGTGCCAGCAGCCATGCCCTTAGCGGGACGCCCACAGATACGCAGTATTTT
TRBJ1-4,TRBV9,TRBD1,-,CASSVGPQGAREKLFF,TGTGCCAGCAGCGTAGGGCCACAGGGGGCCCGTGAAAAACTGTTTTTT
TRBJ1-5,TRBV28,-,-,CASRGELRDQPQHF,TGTGCCAGCAGGGGCGAGTTGCGTGATCAGCCCCAGCATTTT